This TCR beta chain comes out of a study of cytomegalovirus exposure and HLA in healthy donors (dated by TCRdb to 2016 to 2017). Turning to the overall study: According to an earlier analysis of 587 of the donors, some 170 million T cells yielded 117 million unique TCR beta sequences and 250 to 350 Gb of sequence data. Roughly 300 gigabases of sequencing data and approximately 92 million unique TCR sequences made up an early release that covered some 640 HLA-typed donors. Of the approximately 400 genotyped donors, less than 85% were placed in the genetic ancestry cluster associated with self-reported Caucasian donors. The study aimed to test whether cataloging public T cell receptors could reveal signatures of past pathogen exposure. The T cell repertoires of 670 or so subjects were profiled by immunosequencing and related to cytomegalovirus serostatus. A separate validation cohort of over 95 different subjects was used in addition to the roughly 640-subject first cohort. To predict cytomegalovirus infection status, the study brought together high-throughput TCR immunosequencing, statistical association of individual TCRs with disease status, and machine learning. To study patterns of TCR occurrence, a later analysis re-analyzed previously published TCR beta repertoires from around 660 donors and added high-resolution HLA genotyping. In the later analysis, no new phenotypic data were used to find candidate immune exposures; instead, reliance was placed on TCR beta sequences and their occurrence across donors. An earlier analysis of some 600 of the donors applied high-throughput TCR beta sequencing to assess whether each TCR beta V gene segment acted as functional or pseudogenic. Donor age, sex, ethnicity and CMV serostatus were collected together with the repertoire data. In a later genetic analysis, genome-wide SNP genotypes for about 55% of the roughly 700 donors were used, and that subset was treated as a discovery cohort. All discovery cohort repertoires had been generated on a single sequencing platform. Both class I and class II loci were covered by HLA typing, at four-digit resolution. Typing coverage varied by locus: roughly 629-640 donors for A, B, C, DRB1 and DQB1; approximately 500 for DQA1; nearly 610 for DPA1; around 490 for DPB1. Roughly five DR-DQ haplotypes were treated as single units for association and clustering because of strong linkage in the cohort. Across approximately 400 genotyped donors of the cohort, an average of roughly 250,000 unique TCR beta nucleotide sequences per donor were sequenced, and approximately 17% of those sequences were non-productive.

As for this clone: Which antigen it targets is not known. No base quality information exists; no much larger clone differs at one position.

Beyond this particular receptor, the publication reports: When HLA alleles, especially DR and DQ, strongly co-occurred, attributing TCR associations to individual alleles was difficult. Because HLA typing was missing for some donors at each locus, association tests included only the typed subset. A later analysis associated 16,951 TCR beta sequences with specific HLA alleles at a false discovery rate of 0.05. Roughly 17 rarely observed V segments, including chromosome 9 orphons, were excluded from the earlier analysis of some 590 of the donors because counts were too low. In an earlier analysis of 587 of the donors, most TCR beta V segments appeared in productive rearrangements about 87% or about 30% of the time, broadly matching IMGT annotations. Most TCR sequences were seen in very few donors, while some public TCRs were found in many individuals. According to a later genetic analysis, donors in an Asian-associated ancestry cluster had fewer N-insertions in productive TCRs than the roughly 670-donor mean. The classifier was reported to diagnose cytomegalovirus status with high specificity and sensitivity in both the original cohort and the validation cohort. CMV serostatus was the only immune exposure information available for the cohort. In this cohort, only TCR beta chains were sequenced, and detectable features were limited by the absence of alpha or paired-chain data. Linkage disequilibrium might explain the correlated functional status among segregating V segments, but an unknown experimental factor could not be excluded. A cluster of highly shared sequence variants was judged likely to be a technical artifact of the sequencing pipeline. Most CMV-associated TCR beta chains appeared to be HLA-restricted in a later analysis, and the HLA associations seemed to be driven largely by CMV exposure. Several of the top co-occurrence clusters appeared to be linked to parvovirus B19, influenza, CMV and Epstein-Barr virus, according to a later analysis. In a later analysis, TCR association rates were found to vary across HLA loci, with the most associated TCRs seen for DRB1 alleles and the fewest for HLA-C alleles. The authors suggested that the approach could potentially be extended to other disease states and immunological phenotypes. Some IMGT-functional V segments, including TRBV6-2 and TRBV6-3, could not be distinguished by the 87-base-pair reads and were therefore excluded. The study gave a list of around 170 TCR beta chains associated with cytomegalovirus. Presence/absence analyses assumed roughly uniform sequencing depth across donors, an assumption that may not hold. In vitro tests confirmed that a few of the cytomegalovirus-associated TCR beta chains recognize cytomegalovirus antigens. A further reported finding was that TCR beta sequences accurately predicted the HLA-A and HLA-B alleles for most subjects in the first cohort. In a later genetic analysis, a missense DCLRE1C variant was associated with V-gene and J-gene trimming of TCR beta chains, and the association was replicated in an independent cohort. In a later analysis, HLA-associated TCR beta chains were found to be more clonally expanded and to have lower generation probabilities than equally common non-associated chains.

In total, about 650 healthy bone marrow donors made up the cohort. At the time of sampling, all cohort members were nominally healthy, though unrecorded immune exposures were likely present. The donor was CMV seronegative and was included in the group of about 350 seronegative cohort members. A peripheral blood sample was collected from each donor, and TCR beta sequencing was performed on peripheral blood mononuclear cells. The Qiagen DNeasy Blood Extraction Kit was used to extract genomic DNA from the blood cell samples. Library construction relied on the immunoSEQ multiplex PCR assay. For the multiplex PCR, a mixture combining 60 forward primers for TCR Vbeta segments and 13 reverse primers for TCR Jbeta segments was used. The CDR3 region of rearranged TCR beta genes was amplified from genomic DNA by a multiplex PCR assay. On the Illumina HiSeq System, the amplified TCR beta libraries were sequenced as 87-base-pair reads. The original methods were these. A later analysis tallied roughly 80 million unique TCR beta chains across the 666 repertoires, and about 10 million of those chains were shared by two or more donors. Raw reads were error-corrected and collapsed into unique sequences with a nearest-neighbor algorithm that merged closely related sequences to remove PCR and sequencing errors. V, D and J gene segments were assigned by aligning CDR3 sequences to IMGT reference sequences. For a sequence to be retained, a match of at least six nucleotides was required to both a V gene segment and a J gene segment. A rearrangement was called productive if the CDR3 had no stop codons and remained in frame with V and J, and every other rearrangement was called non-productive. Following IMGT convention, CDR3 was defined as the stretch from the second conserved V-encoded cysteine up to the conserved J-encoded phenylalanine. The earlier analysis of about 620 of the donors excluded sequences that lacked an unambiguous match to a single V gene segment. An earlier analysis of some 500 of the donors classified V segments as functional when productive rearrangements were above 56.7% and as segregating when the standard deviation between donors was above 5%. A statistical classification framework was built to diagnose cytomegalovirus status from the catalog of TCR beta chain sequences. V and J gene assignment, in a later analysis, came from comparing TCR nucleotide sequences with IMGT/GENE-DB human TR gene sequences. The TCRdist pipeline was used in a later analysis to assign CDR3 sequences and most-parsimonious VDJ recombination scenarios. In a later analysis, each TCR beta chain was defined by its CDR3 amino acid sequence together with its V-gene family, and reads without a unique V-gene family were excluded. In a later analysis, around 600 highly shared, low-generation-probability nucleotide sequences were removed to address suspected cross-contamination and a sequencing artifact. For each public chain, a later analysis derived a clonal expansion index from normalized ranks of inferred template counts within each repertoire. A later analysis computed generation probabilities with a VDJ recombination model fitted to out-of-frame rearrangements, and checked the results against IGoR. Hypergeometric tests were used in a later analysis to score TCR-TCR, TCR-HLA and TCR-CMV co-occurrence, with a repertoire-size bias correction applied to the TCR pairs. A later analysis estimated false discovery rates by permuting HLA or CMV assignments 20 times. In a later analysis, co-occurring TCRs were grouped with DBSCAN, and TCRdist sequence similarity was added when clustering was performed within HLA-allele-positive subsets. Co-occurrence clustering excluded repertoires with fewer than 30,000 or more than 120,000 public chains, plus five with anomalous nucleotide sharing. Sourced from immuneACCESS, this table was stored by TCRdb with only in-frame sequences that have V and J called. A share of the clones is absent; for the studies checked, an unresolved V gene accounts for under half, and the remainder has no known explanation. The V and J calls and clone size are taken from that table; D and trimming were inferred from the DNA. For this sample the table gives 150,000 to 180,000 clones, of which roughly 72% were detected only once. The ten largest clones add up to roughly 2% of the sample.

CDR1 and CDR2, per the germline V gene, are SGHRS and YFSETQ. V trim: 4 bases; J trim: 2 bases; unmatched bases: 4. The CDR3 sequence holds 15 residues, the cysteine and phenylalanine included. Only the CDR3 DNA is retained, 45 bases long and in frame from the first base. The sequenced sample consisted of PBMCs. The chain is assembled from TRBV5-1 and TRBJ2-5, with TRBD2 identical over 11 junction bases. The TCR sequence derives from a man aged 25 to 45 in good health and CMV-seronegative. The CDR3 region reads CASSPLAGVQETQYF. The DNA sequence follows: TGCGCCAGCAGCCCACTAGCGGGGGTACAAGAGACCCAGTACTTC.